This T cell receptor beta chain was found in a study of T cell changes during pregnancy in multiple sclerosis. The CDR3 spans 18 residues. The V and J ends lost 5 bases and 6 bases respectively, with 25 bases between them. Germline V gene data show CDR1 as LNHDA and CDR2 as SQIVND (reference sequence). This clone was counted a single time. Here immunoSEQ multiplex PCR was the method, and the copy in TCRdb shows in-frame clones only, minus some. This sample has about 66,000 clones, with about 91% found just once. This TCR was sampled from a female donor with multiple sclerosis, enrolled in a pregnancy study. Specimen: CD8+ T cells from peripheral blood mononuclear cells, collected before pregnancy. V gene TRBV19 combines with J gene TRBJ2-2; TRBD1 might be the D (6 bases). CDR3 region: CASSRQQGTVFQPGELFF. In DNA, the CDR3 is TGTGCCAGTAGTCGGCAACAGGGTACAGTTTTTCAGCCCGGGGAGCTGTTTTTT. Combining the CDR3 with reference TRBV19 and TRBJ2-2 gives the whole variable domain DGGITQSPKYLFRKEGQNVTLSCEQNLNHDAMYWYRQDPGQGLRLIYYSQIVNDFQKGDIAEGYSVSREKKESFPLTVTSAQKNPTAFYLCASSRQQGTVFQPGELFFGEGSRLTVL.